A single sample is the source of the 24 T cell receptor beta chains below, sequenced in a study of blood T cell repertoires in COVID-19. Libraries were prepared by immunoSEQ multiplex PCR; TCRdb keeps only in-frame clonotypes and omits some of them. The table shows 53,000 or so clones, with roughly 90% occurring only once. The sequenced sample consisted of peripheral blood. These receptors all come from a man older than 75 with acute or convalescent COVID-19.

V gene TRBV10-1 combines with J gene TRBJ2-5, with D unclear. CDR1 is WNHNN, CDR2 SYGVQD, per germline (reference sequence). The V gene lost 4 bases and the J gene lost 2 bases, with 8 bases spanning the gap. The CDR3 totals 13 residues. The DNA for the CDR3 is TGCGCCAGCAGTGCAGCAGGACAAGAGACCCAGTACTTC. Its protein product is CASSAAGQETQYF.

This chain uses TRBV19 with TRBJ2-2, with TRBD1 matching 8 bases. The CDR3 consists of 16 residues. Germline V gene lookup returns CDR1 LNHDA and CDR2 SQIVND (reference sequence). V was clipped by 7 bases and J by 2 bases; unmatched bases: 9. The CDR3 loop is CASKDRVGGNTGELFF. The DNA of the CDR3 is TGTGCCAGTAAGGACAGGGTAGGGGGAAACACCGGGGAGCTGTTTTTT.

V gene TRBV4-2 combines with J gene TRBJ2-5; D is undetermined. Germline assignment: CDR1 LGHNA and CDR2 YNFKEQ. The CDR3 has 14 residues. The V end was cut by 1 base, the J end by 3 bases, with 9 bases between. The CDR3 nucleotides read TGTGCCAGCAGCCAAGGTACCAGAAAAGAGACCCAGTACTTC. Its translation: CASSQGTRKETQYF.

V and J are TRBV7-3 and TRBJ2-7, with D uncertain. The germline V gene encodes CDR1 SGHTA and CDR2 FQGTGA. CDR3 length: 14 residues. V was shortened by 2 bases and J by 0 bases, with 8 bases between the two germline ends. For the CDR3, the DNA is TGTGCCAGCAGCTTAGGTGACAACTCCTACGAGCAGTACTTC. This translates into CASSLGDNSYEQYF.

The chain has TRBV5-1 and TRBJ1-5; weak D call: TRBD1 (5 bases). The V and J ends lost 0 bases and 6 bases respectively, with 10 bases between them. The CDR3 has 14 amino acids. Germline CDR1 reads SGHRS; CDR2 reads YFSETQ. The CDR3 DNA reads TGCGCCAGCAGCTTGGGCGGCAGGGCTCAGCCCCAGCATTTT. Protein: CASSLGGRAQPQHF.

The chain has TRBV5-8 and TRBJ2-7; D perhaps matches TRBD2 (6 bases). This CDR3 comprises 16 residues. Germline lookup yields CDR1 SGHTS and CDR2 YDEGEE. V shed 5 bases and J shed 3 bases, with 21 bases lying between them. As DNA, the CDR3 is TGTGCCAGCAGTTGGAGGGGTCGTCCCCCCCACTACGAGCAGTACTTC. Protein: CASSWRGRPPHYEQYF. The complete variable domain, with remaining parts taken from reference TRBV5-8 and TRBJ2-7, reads EAGVTQSPTHLIKTRGQQATLRCSPISGHTSVYWYQQALGLGLQFLLWYDEGEERNRGNFPPRFSGRQFPNYSSELNVNALELEDSALYLCASSWRGRPPHYEQYFGPGTRLTVT.

The V and J genes are TRBV24-1 and TRBJ2-3; D unresolved. This CDR3 is built from 14 residues. CDR1 and CDR2 (germline): KGHDR, SFDVKD. V was clipped by 5 bases and J by 2 bases, with 10 bases between them. CDR3 DNA: TGTGCCACCAGTGGTTCCAGGTTCACAGATACGCAGTATTTT. Amino acid sequence: CATSGSRFTDTQYF.

The V and J genes are TRBV24-1 and TRBJ2-1; 12 bases map to TRBD1. V dropped 4 bases and J dropped 5; count of bases not matched to a gene: 8. This CDR3 is 17 amino acids long. Germline assignment: CDR1 KGHDR and CDR2 SFDVKD. CDR3 sequence: CATSDRWDRGRNNEQFF. As DNA, the CDR3 is TGTGCCACCAGTGACCGCTGGGACAGGGGGCGGAACAATGAGCAGTTCTTC.

J is TRBJ1-2 and V is TRBV19; D ambiguous. V shed 10 bases and J shed 2 bases, with 17 bases lying between them. Germline V gives CDR1 LNHDA, CDR2 SQIVND (reference sequence). This CDR3 has 14 residues. The CDR3 region has the DNA TGTGCCACCCTCTTTACGAGCGACAACTATGGCTACACCTTC. Amino acid sequence: CATLFTSDNYGYTF.

V usage is TRBV10-2 and J usage is TRBJ1-6; 8 bases match TRBD1. Losses at the gene ends were 6 bases for V and 10 bases for J; bases not matched to a gene: 11. This CDR3 spans 15 amino acids. Germline loops: CDR1 WSHSY, CDR2 SAAADI. For the CDR3, the DNA is TGCGCCAGCAGCGCGACAGGGGTTGGCAGCTCACCCCTCCACTTT. Its protein product is CASSATGVGSSPLHF.

This chain links TRBV6-5 with TRBJ2-1; D is unresolved. Trimming left V 6 bases short and J 9 bases short, with 12 bases between. CDR3 length: 12 residues. Germline V lookup: CDR1 MNHEY, CDR2 SVGAGI. The CDR3 spells CASSLTRGEQFF. The CDR3 DNA follows: TGTGCCAGCAGCCTAACTCGAGGTGAGCAGTTCTTC.

V is TRBV2 and J is TRBJ2-3; D gene unclear. Trimming took 8 bases from V and 6 from J, leaving 12 bases between them. In germline, CDR1 is SNHLY, CDR2 FYNNEI. The CDR3 extends over 12 amino acids. The CDR3 loop is CASSQDSDTQYF. CDR3 nucleotides: TGTGCCAGCTCGCAGGATTCGGATACGCAGTATTTT. Based on the CDR3 plus reference TRBV2 and TRBJ2-3, the full variable domain is EPEVTQTPSHQVTQMGQEVILRCVPISNHLYFYWYRQILGQKVEFLVSFYNNEISEKSEIFDDQFSVERPDGSNFTLKIRSTKLEDSAMYFCASSQDSDTQYFGPGTRLTVL.

The chain recombines TRBV5-8 with TRBJ1-5; D unclear. V was cut by 5 bases and J by 4 bases, with 13 bases left in between. The germline CDR1 and CDR2 sequences are SGHTS and YDEGEE. This CDR3 region has 14 residues. CDR3 coding DNA: TGTGCCAGCAGTCGTGGGCTCGTAAATCAGCCCCAGCATTTT. Translation gives CASSRGLVNQPQHF.

CDR3 in DNA: TGCGCCAGCAACGGGGCAGGGGGCGGGCGAGAGACCCAGTACTTC. Protein product: CASNGAGGGRETQYF. The rearrangement joins TRBV5-1 to TRBJ2-5, with 8 nucleotides matching TRBD1. J lost 4 bases, V lost 6 bases, and 11 bases had no gene match. Looked up from germline, CDR1 is SGHRS and CDR2 is YFSETQ. The CDR3 sequence is 15 residues long.

This chain connects TRBV5-5 to TRBJ1-2; 7 nucleotides align to TRBD1. CDR1 is SGHKS and CDR2 is YYEKEE in the germline V gene (reference sequence). The V segment lost 0 bases and the J segment 3 bases; nucleotides outside the gene matches: 5. The CDR3 is made up of 15 amino acids. The CDR3 coding sequence is TGTGCCAGCAGCTTGGCCGGAGGGGGCTACTATGGCTACACCTTC. Translating it yields CASSLAGGGYYGYTF.

The chain couples TRBV29-1 to TRBJ1-3; D unclear. From germline, CDR1 is SQVTM and CDR2 ANQGSEA. The CDR3 is made up of 16 amino acids. V shed 6 bases and J shed 0 bases, with 18 bases lying between them. CDR3 coding DNA: TGCAGCGTATCGGGTGGGTTCGTCTACTCTGGAAACACCATATATTTT. Protein: CSVSGGFVYSGNTIYF. The full variable domain, with the rest looked up from reference TRBV29-1 and TRBJ1-3, is SAVISQKPSRDICQRGTSLTIQCQVDSQVTMMFWYRQQPGQSLTLIATANQGSEATYESGFVIDKFPISRPNLTFSTLTVSNMSPEDSSIYLCSVSGGFVYSGNTIYFGEGSWLTVV.

The chain recombines TRBV2 with TRBJ1-3; 7 positions agree with TRBD1. From germline, CDR1 is SNHLY and CDR2 FYNNEI. Trimming cost V 3 bases and J 7 bases; bases outside gene matches: 12. The CDR3 totals 16 residues. CDR3 DNA sequence: TGTGCCAGCAGTGAGGAAAACACAGGGGCCGGCAACACCATATATTTT. Residues: CASSEENTGAGNTIYF.

This clone was recorded once. In DNA form, the CDR3 reads TGTGCCAGCAGTTTTGGGGGGGCGGATGGCTACACCTTC. This codes for CASSFGGADGYTF. The chain has TRBV27 and TRBJ1-2; possibly TRBD1 for D (6 bases). The CDR3 sequence is 13 residues long. The V and J ends lost 3 bases and 6 bases respectively, with 11 bases between them. Germline V lookup: CDR1 MNHEY, CDR2 SMNVEV (reference sequence).

This chain connects TRBV2 to TRBJ1-1, with 8 positions matching TRBD1. Germline assignment: CDR1 SNHLY and CDR2 FYNNEI. V shed 1 base and J 9 bases; nucleotides not matched to a gene: 4. The CDR3 length is 13 residues. CDR3 bases: TGTGCCAGCAGTGAAGGGACAGGGAGGAAAGCTTTCTTT. It encodes CASSEGTGRKAFF.

The chain couples TRBV19 to TRBJ2-2; TRBD1 is a possible D gene (6 bases). CDR3 length: 14 amino acids. The V end was cut by 5 bases, the J end by 6 bases, with 13 bases between. CDR1 and CDR2 (germline): LNHDA, SQIVND (reference sequence). CDR3 bases: TGTGCCAGTAGTCTTGGGGCAGGGGCCGGGGAGCTGTTTTTT. As protein: CASSLGAGAGELFF.

This chain links TRBV28 with TRBJ1-1; TRBD1 matches at 11 bases. The germline CDR1 and CDR2 sequences are MDHEN and SYDVKM. Trimming removed 9 bases from V and 4 bases from J; junction bases left unmatched: 4. The CDR3 length is 13 residues. The CDR3 DNA reads TGTGCCAGTTCGGGACAGGGGGGCACTGAAGCTTTCTTT. Translated, it gives CASSGQGGTEAFF.

The chain recombines TRBV7-6 with TRBJ1-4, with a weak D call TRBD1 (5 bases). This CDR3 is built from 18 residues. V gave up 6 bases and J gave up 1 base, with 21 bases separating them. Germline V gene data show CDR1 as SGHVS and CDR2 as FNYEAQ. Here the CDR3 reads CASSPIGGILQTNEKLFF. CDR3 DNA sequence: TGTGCCAGCAGTCCCATTGGGGGGATCCTTCAAACTAATGAAAAACTGTTTTTT.

The V call is TRBV19, the J call TRBJ2-7; tentative D call: TRBD2 (6 bases). The CDR3 spans 13 residues. Between the trimmed V and J ends, which lost 5 bases and 4 bases, there was a span of 12 bases. The V gene's germline CDR1 is LNHDA and CDR2 SQIVND (reference sequence). DNA of the CDR3: TGTGCCAGTAGTCCATCGGGAGTATACGAGCAGTACTTC. Encoded protein: CASSPSGVYEQYF.

The chain recombines TRBV27 with TRBJ2-6; tentatively, D is TRBD2 (6 bases). Germline V gives CDR1 MNHEY, CDR2 SMNVEV (reference sequence). V gave up 6 bases and J gave up 0 bases, with 9 bases separating them. The CDR3 totals 15 residues. The CDR3 reads CASSTEGSGANVLTF. The CDR3 bases are TGTGCCAGCAGCACGGAGGGCTCTGGGGCCAACGTCCTGACTTTC.